This T cell receptor beta chain originates from a study of identical twins. Findings of the study overall: Findings depended on cross-sectional statistics rather than tracking the same donors.

A universal primer site came from template switching; cDNA carried unique molecular identifiers. TCRdb processed the 5' RACE reads anew with MiXCR; each CDR3 protein has one entry. Among some 560,000 distinct CDR3 sequences listed, around a tenth were seen once. The donors were all healthy and Caucasian. A few counts support this clonotype. As yet, its antigen is unknown. The CDR3 spans 15 residues. V was clipped by 6 bases and J by 7 bases, with 16 bases between them. The germline CDR1 and CDR2 sequences are LGHDT and YNNKEL (reference sequence). The sample was also linked to a second study, of yellow fever vaccine responses in identical twins.

The receptor was derived from a woman aged 18-29 years in good health. The chain recombines TRBV3-1 with TRBJ1-6; D uncertain. The sample consisted of PBMCs. CDR3 amino acids: CASSVVGALNSPLHF. The CDR3 DNA reads as TGTGCCAGCAGTGTCGTTGGAGCGTTAAATTCACCCCTCCACTTT. The full variable domain, with the rest looked up from reference TRBV3-1 and TRBJ1-6, is DTAVSQTPKYLVTQMGNDKSIKCEQNLGHDTMYWYKQDSKKFLKIMFSYNNKELIINETVPNRFSPKSPDKAHLNLHINSLELGDSAVYFCASSVVGALNSPLHFGNGTRLTVT.